The 9 T cell receptor beta chains in this list originate from one sample, sequenced in a study of control samples from healthy donors and cancer patients. Assay: immunoSEQ multiplex PCR; the TCRdb copy retains only in-frame clones and omits some. This table holds 95,000 to 150,000 clones, 80% to 90% found once. The specimen was blood. These receptor sequences come from a man aged 25-45 years in good health.

The chain is built from TRBV5-8 and TRBJ1-6; 7 nucleotides line up with TRBD1. J was trimmed by 8 bases and V by 0 bases; bases with no gene match: 8. This CDR3 is built from 16 residues. Germline loops: CDR1 SGHTS, CDR2 YDEGEE. CDR3 loop: CASSLAWGRGDSPLHF. As DNA, the CDR3 is TGTGCCAGCAGCTTGGCCTGGGGCAGGGGGGATTCACCCCTCCACTTT. Drawing the rest from reference TRBV5-8 and TRBJ1-6, the complete variable domain is EAGVTQSPTHLIKTRGQQATLRCSPISGHTSVYWYQQALGLGLQFLLWYDEGEERNRGNFPPRFSGRQFPNYSSELNVNALELEDSALYLCASSLAWGRGDSPLHFGNGTRLTVT.

With regard to this clone: Within the sample, other DNA sequences also encode this same CDR3. The chain couples TRBV7-2 to TRBJ1-2; 11 nucleotides agree with TRBD1. The germline V gene has CDR1 SGHTA and CDR2 FQGNSA. After removal of 6 bases from V and 8 bases from J, the junction contained 5 bases not matched to a gene. The CDR3 sequence is 13 residues long. DNA for the CDR3: TGTGCCAGCAGGGCCGGGACAGGGGGAGGCTACACCTTC. Protein product: CASRAGTGGGYTF.

The genes are TRBV7-2 and TRBJ1-2, with D perhaps matching TRBD1 (5 bases). The CDR3 is 14 residues long. Germline CDR1 SGHTA, CDR2 FQGNSA. The V end was cut by 5 bases, the J end by 2 bases, with 12 bases between. Here the CDR3 DNA reads TGTGCCAGCAGCCTAACCAGACAGAACTATGGCTACACCTTC. It yields the protein CASSLTRQNYGYTF.

The rearrangement uses TRBV3-1 (or the pseudogene TRBV3-2) and TRBJ1-5, with a possible D match to TRBD1 (5 bases). Per germline, CDR1 LGHDT and CDR2 YNNKEL (reference sequence). CDR3 length: 15 residues. Trimming removed 0 bases at V and 3 bases at J, with 9 bases between. CDR3: CASSQDTTANQPQHF. The DNA for the CDR3 is TGTGCCAGCAGCCAAGATACGACAGCCAATCAGCCCCAGCATTTT.

The count of this clone is one. The V and J genes are TRBV3-1 (or the pseudogene TRBV3-2) and TRBJ2-5, with a possible D match to TRBD2 (7 bases). Germline CDR1 and CDR2: LGHDT and YNNKEL (reference sequence). Trimming took 7 bases from V and 1 from J, leaving 16 bases between them. This CDR3 comprises 15 residues. CDR3 DNA sequence: TGTGCCAGCACCTCAACTGCGGGGGCCCAAGAGACCCAGTACTTC. Translating it yields CASTSTAGAQETQYF.

This chain links TRBV7-2 with TRBJ1-3; D gene unclear. Trimming shortened V by 5 bases and J by 3 bases, and 5 bases separated the two germline ends. Germline V gene data show CDR1 as SGHTA and CDR2 as FQGNSA. The CDR3 runs 12 residues. CDR3: CASSHNGNTIYF. The CDR3 DNA follows: TGTGCCAGCAGCCACAATGGAAACACCATATATTTT.

This clone was detected many times. The V and J genes are TRBV11-2 and TRBJ2-2; a possible D gene is TRBD1 (5 bases). The CDR3 covers 13 residues. CDR1 SGHAT and CDR2 FQNNGV come from the germline V gene. V lost 3 bases to trimming and J lost 7 bases, with 9 bases between them. As DNA, the CDR3 is TGTGCCAGCAGCTTGGGCAGGGTCGGGGAGCTGTTTTTT. Residues: CASSLGRVGELFF. Based on the CDR3 plus reference TRBV11-2 and TRBJ2-2, the full variable domain is EAGVAQSPRYKIIEKRQSVAFWCNPISGHATLYWYQQILGQGPKLLIQFQNNGVVDDSQLPKDRFSAERLKGVDSTLKIQPAKLEDSAVYLCASSLGRVGELFFGEGSRLTVL.

This chain joins TRBV4-2 and TRBJ1-5, with D possibly matching TRBD1 (6 bases). The V gene's germline CDR1 is LGHNA and CDR2 YNFKEQ. V was cut by 4 bases and J by 4 bases, with 17 bases left in between. The CDR3 is 16 residues long. This chain's CDR3 is CASSLKGGAGNQPQHF. The CDR3 nucleotides are TGTGCCAGCAGCCTCAAAGGGGGGGCAGGGAATCAGCCCCAGCATTTT.

The sample holds one count of this clone. The chain is built from TRBV11-2 and TRBJ1-1; D call uncertain. Germline assignment: CDR1 SGHAT and CDR2 FQNNGV. Trimming stripped 5 bases from V and 4 bases from J, with 11 bases between. The CDR3 has 13 amino acids. The CDR3 region is CASSRRFLTEAFF. The CDR3 DNA follows: TGTGCCAGCAGCCGCAGATTTCTCACTGAAGCTTTCTTT. Variable domain in full (rest from reference TRBV11-2 and TRBJ1-1): EAGVAQSPRYKIIEKRQSVAFWCNPISGHATLYWYQQILGQGPKLLIQFQNNGVVDDSQLPKDRFSAERLKGVDSTLKIQPAKLEDSAVYLCASSRRFLTEAFFGQGTRLTVV.